One sample yielded the 26 T cell receptor beta chains listed below, sequenced in a study of CD8 T cells in Susac syndrome. Random hexamers were used to reverse transcribe roughly 0.45 to 1 ug of RNA. TCRdb re-called the immunoSEQ multiplex PCR reads with MiXCR, one entry per CDR3 protein. The sample lists approximately 210,000 distinct CDR3 sequences; around 93% were seen once. Sequencing was carried out using CD4+ T cells from PBMCs. The source of these receptors is a human donor with Susac syndrome.

This sequence joins TRBV28 and TRBJ1-1; 7 nucleotides line up with TRBD1. Losses at the gene ends were 3 bases for V and 4 bases for J; bases not matched to a gene: 14. The germline gives CDR1 MDHEN, CDR2 SYDVKM. The CDR3 length is 17 residues. The CDR3 reads CASSLEGAGAFGTEAFF. The CDR3 nucleotides read TGTGCCAGCAGTTTGGAGGGGGCAGGGGCCTTTGGCACTGAAGCTTTCTTT.

This rearrangement joins TRBV6-2 or TRBV6-3 to TRBJ1-5; 8 positions agree with TRBD1. Germline loops: CDR1 MNHEY, CDR2 SVGEGT. The CDR3 contains 16 residues. V gave up 5 bases and J gave up 4 bases; unmatched junction bases: 10. DNA for the CDR3: TGTGCCAGCAGTCCTATTGGACAGGGTAGAAATCAGCCCCAGCATTTT. It yields the protein CASSPIGQGRNQPQHF.

The rearrangement links TRBV6-1 to TRBJ1-2; 7 nucleotides agree with TRBD1. The germline CDR1 and CDR2 sequences are MNHNS and SASEGT. This CDR3 is 19 amino acids long. Unmatched junction bases numbered 17, after V lost 4 bases and J lost 0 bases. CDR3 DNA: TGTGCCAGCAGTGGTCTAAACAGGGGTATCATAGGAGCTAACTATGGCTACACCTTC. The encoded protein is CASSGLNRGIIGANYGYTF.

The rearrangement links TRBV10-3 to TRBJ2-1; 10 positions match TRBD2. This CDR3 has 16 residues. Germline V gene data show CDR1 as ENHRY and CDR2 as SYGVKD. The V segment lost 8 bases and the J segment 2 bases; nucleotides outside the gene matches: 9. The CDR3 DNA reads TGTGCCATCCATTCGGCCGGGACTAGCGCCTACAATGAGCAGTTCTTC. Its protein product is CAIHSAGTSAYNEQFF.

V usage is TRBV29-1 and J usage is TRBJ1-1, with D possibly TRBD1 on 5 matching bases. Germline V lookup: CDR1 SQVTM, CDR2 ANQGSEA. Trimming left V 6 bases short and J 3 bases short, with 23 bases between. The CDR3 consists of 16 residues. The CDR3 nucleotides read TGCAGCGTGGGAAACCCTCCCACGGGGCGCGACACTGAAGCTTTCTTT. Protein sequence: CSVGNPPTGRDTEAFF.

This chain links TRBV10-3 with TRBJ2-7, with 7 bases lining up with TRBD1. V lost 10 bases, J lost 2 bases, and 11 bases stayed unmatched. Germline V gene data show CDR1 as ENHRY and CDR2 as SYGVKD. The CDR3 consists of 14 residues. The CDR3, as DNA: TGTGCCACACAGGGGTTACCGGGTACCTACGAGCAGTACTTC. It specifies CATQGLPGTYEQYF.

This clonotype was observed a handful of times. The rearrangement uses TRBV7-2 and TRBJ1-1; D gene ambiguous. CDR3 size: 14 residues. V shed 0 bases and J shed 4 bases, with 9 bases lying between them. Germline CDR1 and CDR2: SGHTA and FQGNSA. Here the CDR3 DNA reads TGTGCCAGCAGCTTAGCTGGTCAAGGCACTGAAGCTTTCTTT. Translation gives CASSLAGQGTEAFF. Together with reference TRBV7-2 and TRBJ1-1, the CDR3 gives the full variable domain: GAGVSQSPSNKVTEKGKDVELRCDPISGHTALYWYRQSLGQGLEFLIYFQGNSAPDKSGLPSDRFSAERTGGSVSTLTIQRTQQEDSAVYLCASSLAGQGTEAFFGQGTRLTVV.

The chain links TRBV7-3 to TRBJ2-3, with 14 positions matching TRBD2. V was pared by 2 bases and J by 6 bases, with 10 bases of the junction left unmatched. Germline V CDR1 and CDR2: SGHTA, FQGTGA. The CDR3 sequence is 18 residues long. CDR3 bases: TGTGCCAGCAGCTTATGGCCCCGACTAGCGGGGGGGCCGGATACGCAGTATTTT. Translation: CASSLWPRLAGGPDTQYF. Full variable domain (outside the CDR3, taken from reference TRBV7-3 and TRBJ2-3): GAGVSQTPSNKVTEKGKYVELRCDPISGHTALYWYRQSLGQGPEFLIYFQGTGAADDSGLPNDRFFAVRPEGSVSTLKIQRTERGDSAVYLCASSLWPRLAGGPDTQYFGPGTRLTVL.

The chain combines TRBV20-1 with TRBJ2-4, with D unresolved. In germline, CDR1 is DFQATT, CDR2 SNEGSKA (reference sequence). This CDR3 spans 16 amino acids. V lost 4 bases and J lost 5, with 21 bases in between. The CDR3, as DNA: TGCAGTGCTAACGAAGAGACTGGATCATGGGAAAACATTCAGTACTTC. It translates to CSANEETGSWENIQYF.

The V call is TRBV27, the J call TRBJ2-1; a weak D match, TRBD1 (6 bases). The germline V and J ends were trimmed by 4 bases and 9 bases, with 13 bases remaining between them. This CDR3 comprises 13 residues. CDR1 MNHEY and CDR2 SMNVEV come from the germline V gene (reference sequence). The CDR3 region is CASSSFQGSEQFF. The CDR3 DNA sequence: TGTGCCAGCAGTTCCTTCCAGGGGAGTGAGCAGTTCTTC.

The V and J genes are TRBV25-1 and TRBJ2-5; the D gene is possibly TRBD2 (6 bases). CDR3 length equals 16 residues. V gave up 3 bases and J gave up 2 bases, with 16 bases separating them. Germline values: CDR1 MGHDK, CDR2 SYGVNS. CDR3 coding DNA: TGTGCCAGCAGTGATGAGATAGTAGCGGATCAAGAGACCCAGTACTTC. The encoded protein is CASSDEIVADQETQYF.

Details on this clonotype: At one end, the junction sequence differs from germline, possibly due to a read error. The chain recombines TRBV5-6 with TRBJ2-5; TRBD1 aligns across 7 bases. Germline CDR1 is SGHDT and CDR2 is YYEEEE. The CDR3 is 16 amino acids. The CDR3 sequence is CASSFGTANHQGTQYF. The CDR3 DNA follows: TGTGCCAGCAGCTTCGGGACAGCCAACCATCAAGGGACCCAGTACTTC. The full variable domain, its missing parts supplied by reference TRBV5-6 and TRBJ2-5, is DAGVTQSPTHLIKTRGQQVTLRCSPKSGHDTVSWYQQALGQGPQFIFQYYEEEERQRGNFPDRFSGHQFPNYSSELNVNALLLGDSALYLCASSFGTANHQGTQYFGPGTRLLVL.

The chain is built from TRBV5-4 and TRBJ2-5; the D gene is possibly TRBD1 (6 bases). The CDR3 loop spans 15 amino acids. Germline V gene data show CDR1 as SGHNT and CDR2 as YYREEE (reference sequence). The V end lost 3 bases, the J end lost 1 base, and 13 bases lay between the germline ends. The CDR3 nucleotides read TGTGCCAGCAGCTCACGACAGGACCGCCAAGAGACCCAGTACTTC. Translated, it gives CASSSRQDRQETQYF. Full variable domain (remainder filled in from reference TRBV5-4 and TRBJ2-5): ETGVTQSPTHLIKTRGQQVTLRCSSQSGHNTVSWYQQALGQGPQFIFQYYREEENGRGNFPPRFSGLQFPNYSSELNVNALELDDSALYLCASSSRQDRQETQYFGPGTRLLVL.

The chain couples TRBV20-1 to TRBJ2-6; possible D gene TRBD2, 6 bases. Deletions cut 3 bases from V and 0 bases from J, with 18 bases between. The CDR3 consists of 18 residues. The germline V gene encodes CDR1 DFQATT and CDR2 SNEGSKA (reference sequence). Here the CDR3 reads CSARGGDGGGSGANVLTF. The DNA for the CDR3 is TGCAGTGCTAGGGGGGGTGACGGGGGTGGCTCTGGGGCCAACGTCCTGACTTTC.

The rearrangement uses TRBV9 and TRBJ1-2, with 9 bases aligning to TRBD1. V shed 3 bases and J 0 bases; nucleotides not matched to a gene: 3. CDR1 and CDR2 from the germline V gene are SGDLS and YYNGEE. The CDR3 loop spans 15 amino acids. The CDR3 here is CASSGTGDPNYGYTF. CDR3 nucleotides: TGTGCCAGCAGCGGGACAGGGGACCCTAACTATGGCTACACCTTC. Full variable domain (remainder filled in from reference TRBV9 and TRBJ1-2): DSGVTQTPKHLITATGQRVTLRCSPRSGDLSVYWYQQSLDQGLQFLIQYYNGEERAKGNILERFSAQQFPDLHSELNLSSLELGDSALYFCASSGTGDPNYGYTFGSGTRLTVV.

This sequence joins TRBV7-9 and TRBJ1-2; the D is unclear. The V end lost 1 base, the J end lost 3 bases, and 3 bases lay between the germline ends. The germline CDR1 and CDR2 sequences are SEHNR and FQNEAQ (reference sequence). This CDR3 spans 12 amino acids. The CDR3 reads CASSLDDYGYTF. The CDR3 nucleotides are TGTGCCAGCAGCTTAGATGACTATGGCTACACCTTC.

The rearrangement uses TRBV11-2 and TRBJ2-7; tentatively, D is TRBD2 (5 bases). Germline V gene sequence: CDR1 SGHAT, CDR2 FQNNGV. Trimming pared 5 bases from V and 2 bases from J, leaving 13 bases between. The CDR3 consists of 14 residues. The CDR3 here is CASSRTGDTYEQYF. CDR3 DNA sequence: TGTGCCAGCAGCCGGACTGGGGATACCTACGAGCAGTACTTC.

The chain uses TRBV7-9 and TRBJ1-1; 9 positions match TRBD1. There are 15 residues in the CDR3. The J segment lost 5 bases and the V segment lost 5 bases, leaving 9 bases of the junction unmatched. In germline, CDR1 is SEHNR, CDR2 FQNEAQ (reference sequence). CDR3 nucleotides: TGTGCCAGCAGCGGCACCGGGACAGGGCTAACTGAAGCTTTCTTT. Protein sequence: CASSGTGTGLTEAFF.

The J gene is TRBJ2-5, the V gene TRBV30, with TRBD2 matching 10 bases. This CDR3 region has 17 residues. Per germline, CDR1 GTSNPN and CDR2 SVGIG (reference sequence). V lost 0 bases to trimming and J lost 5 bases; unmatched junction nucleotides: 12. The chain's CDR3 is CAWSVQRGGSPLETQYF. The DNA for the CDR3 is TGTGCCTGGAGTGTACAGCGGGGGGGCTCTCCCTTGGAGACCCAGTACTTC.

V is TRBV28 and J is TRBJ1-5; D is ambiguous. V lost 1 base, J lost 9 bases, and 19 bases lay in between. This CDR3 contains 16 residues. Germline values: CDR1 MDHEN, CDR2 SYDVKM. CDR3 residues: CASSLSLVTSLGPQHF. The CDR3 DNA reads TGTGCCAGCAGTTTATCCTTAGTCACAAGCTTGGGGCCCCAGCATTTT.

This clonotype was counted only a few times. The chain couples TRBV3-1 to TRBJ2-7, with TRBD1 matching 7 bases. The CDR3 loop spans 13 amino acids. Germline CDR1 reads LGHDT; CDR2 reads YNNKEL (reference sequence). The ends lost 4 bases at V and 4 bases at J; junction bases unmatched: 4. The CDR3: CASSRQTGYEQYF. Here the CDR3 DNA reads TGTGCCAGCAGCCGTCAGACAGGGTACGAGCAGTACTTC.

The chain couples TRBV6-1 to TRBJ2-3; D not resolved. Germline CDR1 and CDR2: MNHNS and SASEGT. This CDR3 contains 13 residues. V was cut by 2 bases and J by 5 bases, with 8 bases left in between. Here the CDR3 DNA reads TGTGCCAGCAGTGAATGGCAGCAAGATACGCAGTATTTT. The encoded protein is CASSEWQQDTQYF.

This chain connects TRBV30 to TRBJ1-1; 9 nucleotides match TRBD1. V shed 1 base and J 8 bases; nucleotides not matched to a gene: 2. This CDR3 comprises 12 residues. CDR1 is GTSNPN and CDR2 is SVGIG in the germline V gene (reference sequence). CDR3 amino acids: CAWSAGTGEAFF. DNA of the CDR3: TGTGCCTGGAGTGCAGGGACAGGGGAAGCTTTCTTT. The variable domain in full, with the rest retrieved from reference TRBV30 and TRBJ1-1, is SQTIHQWPATLVQPVGSPLSLECTVEGTSNPNLYWYRQAAGRGLQLLFYSVGIGQISSEVPQNLSASRPQDRQFILSSKKLLLSDSGFYLCAWSAGTGEAFFGQGTRLTVV.

The J gene is TRBJ2-7, the V gene TRBV30; D possibly corresponds to TRBD2 (5 bases). CDR1 and CDR2 (germline): GTSNPN, SVGIG (reference sequence). This CDR3 comprises 14 residues. Trimming cost V 1 base and J 3 bases, with 13 bases left between them. As DNA, the CDR3 is TGTGCCTGGAGTGCCTTAGGACTCTACTACGAGCAGTACTTC. It yields the protein CAWSALGLYYEQYF.

The chain couples TRBV29-1 to TRBJ1-2; D is unclear. Trimming left V 3 bases short and J 1 base short, with 6 bases between. Germline V CDR1 and CDR2: SQVTM, ANQGSEA. The CDR3 covers 12 residues. As DNA, the CDR3 is TGCAGCGTTGAGGCGGATAACTATGGCTACACCTTC. Translated: CSVEADNYGYTF.

Only a few counts were recorded for this clonotype. The chain carries TRBV25-1 and TRBJ2-7; 7 bases align to TRBD1. In germline, CDR1 is MGHDK, CDR2 SYGVNS. CDR3 size: 13 residues. With V trimmed by 5 bases and J by 2 bases, 3 bases remained unmatched. CDR3 sequence (DNA): TGTGCCAGCAGTCGTCAGGGGGCCTACGAGCAGTACTTC. It translates to CASSRQGAYEQYF.